This section outlines one TCR beta chain sequence together with its context. The antigen is unknown. The data originate from a study of CD8 T cells in ankylosing spondylitis. Germline values: CDR1 DFQATT, CDR2 SNEGSKA (reference sequence). The V gene end was trimmed by 4 bases and the J gene end by 3 bases; junction bases not matched to a gene: 9. The CDR3 loop spans 15 amino acids. TCRdb reprocessed the 5' RACE reads via MiXCR and lists one record per CDR3 protein. The table includes around 890,000 distinct CDR3 sequences, around 11% detected once. Study conclusions and caveats: Among TCR beta sequences, a motif of under ten highly homologous variants appeared characteristic of ankylosing spondylitis blood. The disease-linked clones had a CD8+ phenotype and low blood frequencies.

This clonotype was sampled from a male donor with ankylosing spondylitis. The rearrangement uses TRBV20-1 and TRBJ2-3; TRBD2 agrees at 8 bases. The sequencing sample was made of blood, either unsorted or a sorted T cell fraction (not recorded which). The CDR3 spells CSAIVSGRGTDTQYF. The CDR3 nucleotides are TGCAGTGCTATTGTGAGCGGGAGAGGTACAGATACGCAGTATTTT.